This TCR beta chain comes out of a study of blood T cell repertoires in COVID-19. Libraries were prepared by immunoSEQ multiplex PCR; TCRdb keeps only in-frame clonotypes and omits some of them. The data contain 100,000 to 140,000 clones, roughly 83% of them seen just once; the ten biggest clones take up approximately 4.1%. The sample holds a few counts of this clone. The CDR3 is 17 amino acids. V lost 4 bases to trimming and J lost 3 bases; unmatched junction nucleotides: 10. CDR1 and CDR2 (germline): LGHDT, YNNKEL (reference sequence). The gene calls are TRBV3-1 (or the pseudogene TRBV3-2) and TRBJ2-1; TRBD1 matches 9 bases. This clonotype was sampled from a human donor in a cohort sampled during active COVID-19. The sequencing sample was made of peripheral blood. The CDR3 reads CASSPRDRVSRYNEQFF. CDR3 coding DNA: TGTGCCAGCAGCCCCCGGGACAGGGTTAGCCGCTACAATGAGCAGTTCTTC.